These 12 T cell receptor beta chains were all obtained from the same sample, sequenced in a study of blood T cell repertoires in COVID-19. Only in-frame clones appear in the TCRdb table, and some are missing; sequencing was by immunoSEQ multiplex PCR. The sample has roughly 170,000 clones, roughly 81% seen once; the top ten hold 7.5% to 9.5%. Sequenced input: peripheral blood. These receptors were collected from a man aged 35 to 55 who had recovered from COVID-19.

Note on this clone: At the DNA level, this CDR3 is encoded by other sequences in the same sample as well. The chain employs TRBV28 and TRBJ1-2, with TRBD1 as a possible D gene (5 bases). V was pared by 5 bases and J by 4 bases, with 8 bases between. The CDR3 is 12 residues long. In germline, CDR1 is MDHEN, CDR2 SYDVKM. CDR3 sequence: CASSQTGYGYTF. The DNA for the CDR3 is TGTGCCAGCAGTCAAACAGGCTATGGCTACACCTTC.

V is TRBV7-8 and J is TRBJ1-4, with 9 bases identical to TRBD1. The CDR3 is 15 amino acids. With 4 bases clipped from V and 10 bases from J, the junction kept 10 bases outside the gene matches. Germline-derived CDR1 and CDR2 are SGHVS and FQNEAQ. The DNA for the CDR3 is TGTGCCAGCAGCTCCGCCGGGACAGGGCAATCAAAACTGTTTTTT. Translated: CASSSAGTGQSKLFF.

The V gene is TRBV6-2 or TRBV6-3, the J gene TRBJ1-6, with 10 bases aligning to TRBD1. The CDR3 consists of 14 residues. With V trimmed by 4 bases and J by 7 bases, 1 base remained unmatched. Germline loops: CDR1 MNHEY, CDR2 SVGEGT. This CDR3 is CASSWGQGNSPLHF. In DNA, the CDR3 is TGTGCCAGCAGTTGGGGACAGGGGAATTCACCCCTCCACTTT.

The chain joins TRBV29-1 to TRBJ2-7; 9 bases match TRBD1. Germline values: CDR1 SQVTM, CDR2 ANQGSEA. CDR3 size: 17 residues. Unmatched junction bases numbered 12, after V lost 3 bases and J lost 0 bases. CDR3 DNA sequence: TGCAGCGTTGAGCCGGGCCCCGGGACAGGGTACTCCTACGAGCAGTACTTC. Amino acids: CSVEPGPGTGYSYEQYF.

This clone appeared a few times. V gene TRBV19 combines with J gene TRBJ2-2, with D hard to call. The CDR3 runs 15 residues. The germline CDR1 and CDR2 sequences are LNHDA and SQIVND (reference sequence). The germline V and J ends were trimmed by 4 bases and 2 bases, with 11 bases remaining between them. CDR3 bases: TGTGCCAGTAGTACTTCCCCCAGAAACACCGGGGAGCTGTTTTTT. This gives the protein CASSTSPRNTGELFF.

The J gene is TRBJ1-2, the V gene TRBV5-5, with a tentative D call TRBD1 (5 bases). The CDR3 is 13 residues long. Germline V gene sequence: CDR1 SGHKS, CDR2 YYEKEE (reference sequence). Trimming took 2 bases from V and 8 from J, leaving 13 bases between them. The CDR3 sequence: CASSFTGQKGYTF. In DNA form, the CDR3 reads TGTGCCAGCAGCTTTACAGGACAAAAAGGCTACACCTTC. Based on the CDR3 plus reference TRBV5-5 and TRBJ1-2, the full variable domain is DAGVTQSPTHLIKTRGQQVTLRCSPISGHKSVSWYQQVLGQGPQFIFQYYEKEERGRGNFPDRFSARQFPNYSSELNVNALLLGDSALYLCASSFTGQKGYTFGSGTRLTVV.

The chain combines TRBV5-4 with TRBJ2-7; 11 bases match TRBD1. CDR3 length: 15 residues. Looked up from germline, CDR1 is SGHNT and CDR2 is YYREEE (reference sequence). The V and J ends lost 1 base and 2 bases, in that order; junction bases with no gene match: 2. The CDR3 spells CASSLPGQGAYEQYF. Written as DNA, the CDR3 is TGTGCCAGCAGCTTGCCGGGACAGGGGGCCTACGAGCAGTACTTC.

This rearrangement joins TRBV6-4 to TRBJ2-2; unclear D gene. The CDR3 is 14 amino acids. V dropped 4 bases and J dropped 0 bases, with 6 bases sitting between them. The germline V gene encodes CDR1 MRHNA and CDR2 SNTAGT. CDR3 DNA sequence: TGTGCCAGCAGTGTAGCCCCGAACACCGGGGAGCTGTTTTTT. As protein: CASSVAPNTGELFF.

This rearrangement joins TRBV29-1 to TRBJ1-1, with TRBD1 matching 8 bases. Trimming cost V 4 bases and J 5 bases; bases outside gene matches: 0. This CDR3 spans 11 amino acids. The germline V gene has CDR1 SQVTM and CDR2 ANQGSEA. In nucleotides, the CDR3 is TGCAGCGTTGGACAGGGGACTGAAGCTTTCTTT. It codes for CSVGQGTEAFF.

This clone was counted only a few times. This chain connects TRBV2 to TRBJ1-5; the D gene is possibly TRBD1 (5 bases). Germline V gives CDR1 SNHLY, CDR2 FYNNEI. Trimming cost V 8 bases and J 13 bases, with 15 bases left between them. The CDR3 is made up of 11 amino acids. The CDR3 DNA reads TGTGCCAGCCATGGTGGGGGGGGACAGCATTTT. Its translation: CASHGGGGQHF.

V usage is TRBV13 and J usage is TRBJ2-7; the D is unclear. The CDR3 runs to 11 residues. The V gene's germline CDR1 is PRHDT and CDR2 FYEKMQ (reference sequence). Trimming removed 4 bases at V and 2 bases at J, with 3 bases between. The CDR3 nucleotides read TGTGCCAGCAGCTCAGCCTACGAGCAGTACTTC. It encodes CASSSAYEQYF.

In its sample, this clone was seen a few times. J is TRBJ2-7 and V is TRBV7-2; 7 bases agree with TRBD2. Germline CDR1 is SGHTA and CDR2 is FQGNSA. The CDR3 sequence is 13 residues long. J gave up 7 bases and V 3 bases, and 6 bases lay outside the gene matches. The CDR3 here is CASSLWRGIEQYF. The CDR3 coding sequence is TGTGCCAGCAGCTTGTGGCGGGGGATAGAGCAGTACTTC.